Each of the 27 T cell receptor beta chains below was sequenced from the same sample in a study of graft-versus-host responses after intestinal transplantation. Processing was applied to graft tissue in order to liberate intraepithelial and lamina propria lymphocytes. TCRdb's copy holds only in-frame clones and misses some; the assay was immunoSEQ multiplex PCR. The table lists over 60,000 clones, 75% to 90% of them singletons. Specimen: ileum tissue, collected around 350 days after transplant. These receptors came from a human patient who received an intestinal transplant, so some T cells may come from the graft donor.

The chain recombines TRBV5-1 with TRBJ2-3; D gene uncertain. With 1 base removed from V and 2 bases from J, the gap between germline ends came to 14 bases. This CDR3 region has 16 residues. Germline lookup yields CDR1 SGHRS and CDR2 YFSETQ. The chain's CDR3 is CASSLNGYSPTDTQYF. The CDR3 DNA follows: TGCGCCAGCAGCTTGAACGGGTATTCCCCCACAGATACGCAGTATTTT.

CDR3 sequence: CATLSLGNTGELFF. The CDR3, as DNA: TGTGCCACCCTAAGTTTAGGAAACACCGGGGAGCTGTTTTTT. The gene calls are TRBV25-1 and TRBJ2-2; D call uncertain. The CDR3 contains 14 residues. Trimming took off 10 bases at V and 2 bases at J, with 14 bases between the two ends. The germline V gene has CDR1 MGHDK and CDR2 SYGVNS.

The chain is built from TRBV6-1 and TRBJ1-5, with D perhaps TRBD1 (6 bases). CDR1 and CDR2 from the germline V gene are MNHNS and SASEGT. The V end was cut by 4 bases, the J end by 6 bases, with 13 bases between. The CDR3 extends over 14 amino acids. The CDR3 DNA reads as TGTGCCAGCAGTGGTACAGGGTCGGTTCAGCCCCAGCATTTT. Its translation is CASSGTGSVQPQHF.

V usage is TRBV27 and J usage is TRBJ1-1; D remains unclear. The CDR3 consists of 13 residues. The germline V gene encodes CDR1 MNHEY and CDR2 SMNVEV (reference sequence). Trimming took off 3 bases at V and 2 bases at J, with 7 bases between the two ends. This CDR3 reads CASSFTRNTEAFF. The CDR3 DNA reads as TGTGCCAGCAGTTTTACAAGAAACACTGAAGCTTTCTTT.

The CDR3 nucleotides are TGCGCCAGCAGTTTACAGGGGTATGGCTACACCTTC. This gives the protein CASSLQGYGYTF. The chain employs TRBV5-1 and TRBJ1-2, with 7 bases fitting TRBD1. Germline-derived CDR1 and CDR2 are SGHRS and YFSETQ. The CDR3 spans 12 residues. The trim removed 5 bases at V and 5 bases at J, leaving 3 bases unmatched.

The V and J genes are TRBV7-9 and TRBJ1-5; D is unclear. The germline V and J ends were trimmed by 1 base and 7 bases, with 11 bases remaining between them. The CDR3 loop spans 14 amino acids. CDR1 is SEHNR, CDR2 FQNEAQ, per germline (reference sequence). The chain's CDR3 is CASSLVEQTQPQHF. The CDR3 region has the DNA TGTGCCAGCAGCTTAGTTGAACAAACACAGCCCCAGCATTTT.

In this sample, this clone turned up once. The genes are TRBV30 and TRBJ1-1; D remains ambiguous. The CDR3 loop spans 12 amino acids. V lost 1 base, J lost 6 bases, and 9 bases lay in between. The germline V gene encodes CDR1 GTSNPN and CDR2 SVGIG (reference sequence). The chain's CDR3 is CAWSGGDAEAFF. CDR3 sequence (DNA): TGTGCCTGGAGTGGAGGTGACGCTGAAGCTTTCTTT. The full variable domain, rest sourced from reference TRBV30 and TRBJ1-1, is SQTIHQWPATLVQPVGSPLSLECTVEGTSNPNLYWYRQAAGRGLQLLFYSVGIGQISSEVPQNLSASRPQDRQFILSSKKLLLSDSGFYLCAWSGGDAEAFFGQGTRLTVV.

This chain links TRBV7-2 with TRBJ2-5, with D possibly being TRBD2 (6 bases). Trimming shortened V by 1 base and J by 1 base, and 10 bases separated the two germline ends. The CDR3 spans 15 residues. Germline CDR1 SGHTA, CDR2 FQGNSA. The CDR3 reads CASSLGSGVQETQYF. CDR3 bases: TGTGCCAGCAGCTTAGGGTCGGGGGTCCAAGAGACCCAGTACTTC.

The V call is TRBV5-1, the J call TRBJ2-1; D is unresolved. Germline loops: CDR1 SGHRS, CDR2 YFSETQ. The CDR3 covers 14 residues. Trimming stripped 0 bases from V and 7 bases from J, with 11 bases between. CDR3 nucleotides: TGCGCCAGCAGCTTGGGATTCTTGGAGAATGAGCAGTTCTTC. This sequence encodes CASSLGFLENEQFF.

J is TRBJ2-1 and V is TRBV4-1, with 7 bases that match TRBD1. CDR3 length: 16 residues. Germline CDR1 and CDR2: MGHRA and YSYEKL. J lost 2 bases, V lost 4 bases, and 8 bases had no gene match. CDR3 sequence: CASSRRTGPTYNEQFF. The CDR3 bases are TGCGCCAGCAGCCGACGGACAGGACCAACCTACAATGAGCAGTTCTTC.

This clone has just one count. This chain joins TRBV28 and TRBJ1-1; TRBD1 aligns across 7 bases. V shed 6 bases, J shed 0 bases, and the junction held 4 bases outside the gene matches. Germline values: CDR1 MDHEN, CDR2 SYDVKM. The CDR3 is 14 amino acids. CDR3 amino acids: CASRTGTVNTEAFF. CDR3 DNA sequence: TGTGCCAGCAGAACCGGGACAGTGAACACTGAAGCTTTCTTT.

The chain uses TRBV10-2 and TRBJ1-1; D remains unclear. V lost 5 bases, J lost 4 bases, and 11 bases lay in between. Germline V gene lookup returns CDR1 WSHSY and CDR2 SAAADI. The CDR3 is 13 amino acids. The CDR3 bases are TGCGCCAGCAGTTCTTACCGGGTCACTGAAGCTTTCTTT. It is translated as CASSSYRVTEAFF.

The count of this clone is one. The genes are TRBV7-9 and TRBJ1-5; TRBD1 matches at 9 bases. After removal of 5 bases from V and 1 base from J, the junction contained 6 bases not matched to a gene. The CDR3 runs 16 residues. CDR1 and CDR2 from the germline V gene are SEHNR and FQNEAQ (reference sequence). The CDR3 loop is CASSASGQGSNQPQHF. The CDR3 bases are TGTGCCAGCAGCGCCTCAGGACAGGGGAGCAATCAGCCCCAGCATTTT.

V and J are TRBV6-5 and TRBJ2-1; D might be TRBD2 (6 bases). Deletions cut 4 bases from V and 9 bases from J, with 19 bases between. The CDR3 totals 15 residues. Germline V gives CDR1 MNHEY, CDR2 SVGAGI. CDR3 protein: CASSSLGGLGGEQFF. The CDR3 bases are TGTGCCAGCAGTTCCTTGGGGGGACTTGGAGGTGAGCAGTTCTTC.

Notes on this clone: Other DNA sequences within the sample encode an identical CDR3. The chain uses TRBV12-5 and TRBJ2-7; a possible D gene is TRBD2 (6 bases). Trimming removed 6 bases from V and 0 bases from J, with 18 bases in between. The CDR3 length is 16 residues. Looked up from germline, CDR1 is LGHNT and CDR2 is FRNRAP. This CDR3 is CASGDREAGSSYEQYF. The CDR3 nucleotides are TGTGCTAGTGGCGATCGAGAGGCGGGGTCCTCCTACGAGCAGTACTTC.

This rearrangement joins TRBV7-2 to TRBJ2-3, with no clear D. Deletions cut 1 base from V and 3 bases from J, with 5 bases between. Germline V gene data show CDR1 as SGHTA and CDR2 as FQGNSA. The CDR3 is made up of 13 amino acids. CDR3 coding DNA: TGTGCCAGCAGCTTAGTAGGGACAGATACGCAGTATTTT. It is translated as CASSLVGTDTQYF.

This rearrangement joins TRBV7-2 to TRBJ1-2; a weak D match, TRBD1 (6 bases). The CDR3 totals 14 residues. V was shortened by 4 bases and J by 4 bases, with 13 bases between the two germline ends. Germline V gene data show CDR1 as SGHTA and CDR2 as FQGNSA. In nucleotides, the CDR3 is TGTGCCAGCAGCTCATGGGGGCGCGGCTATGGCTACACCTTC. As protein: CASSSWGRGYGYTF.

The rearrangement joins TRBV21-1 to TRBJ2-5; the DNA was not compared with TRBD1, the D call given in the table. TRBV21-1 is an annotated pseudogene. The CDR3 covers 20 residues. The CDR3 sequence: CASSLPGTGAPLWYQETQYF. In DNA form, the CDR3 reads TGTGCCAGCAGCCTCCCCGGGACAGGGGCTCCACTCTGGTACCAAGAGACCCAGTACTTC.

This chain joins TRBV2 and TRBJ2-5; 10 nucleotides match TRBD2. CDR1 is SNHLY and CDR2 is FYNNEI in the germline V gene. The junction had 5 bases not matched to a gene; V was cut back by 6 bases and J by 4 bases. The CDR3 sequence is 14 residues long. This CDR3 reads CASRSSGSLETQYF. The CDR3 DNA reads TGTGCCAGCAGGTCTAGCGGGAGTCTAGAGACCCAGTACTTC.

The chain joins TRBV9 to TRBJ2-7; D perhaps matches TRBD2 (5 bases). Germline CDR1 SGDLS, CDR2 YYNGEE. The CDR3 runs 15 residues. The ends were cut back, 2 bases at V and 6 bases at J, with 18 bases in the middle. The CDR3 bases are TGTGCCAGCAGCGTTGGCCCCCTCCTAGAGGGCGAGCAGTACTTC. This gives the protein CASSVGPLLEGEQYF.

This chain uses TRBV18 with TRBJ1-2, with 9 bases identical to TRBD1. V shed 2 bases, J shed 4 bases, and the junction held 2 bases outside the gene matches. The CDR3 is made up of 14 amino acids. The germline CDR1 and CDR2 sequences are KGHSH and LQKENI. The CDR3 is CASSPLDRGYGYTF. As DNA, the CDR3 is TGTGCCAGCTCACCATTGGACAGGGGCTATGGCTACACCTTC.

V is TRBV11-3 and J is TRBJ2-7, with D possibly TRBD2 on 5 matching bases. Trimming removed 1 base from V and 0 bases from J, with 10 bases in between. From germline, CDR1 is SGHNT and CDR2 YENEEA. The CDR3 is made up of 15 amino acids. CDR3 in amino acids: CASSLVLGSSYEQYF. For the CDR3, the DNA is TGTGCCAGCAGCTTAGTACTAGGGAGCTCCTACGAGCAGTACTTC.

The V call is TRBV21-1, the J call TRBJ2-5; TRBD1, the table's D call, was not compared with the DNA. TRBV21-1 is given as a pseudogene. This CDR3 has 12 amino acids. CDR3 sequence: CARKTGMETQYF. As DNA, the CDR3 is TGTGCCCGGAAGACAGGGATGGAGACCCAGTACTTC.

A remark on this clone: The CDR3 does not end in the conserved phenylalanine or tryptophan, so this is likely a read error. The DNA is left out, because the CDR3 cannot be placed on it with certainty; the CDR3 is given as TCRdb lists it. This rearrangement joins TRBV29-1 to TRBJ2-7; the table calls TRBD1, which could not be checked here. Germline CDR1 is SQVTM and CDR2 is ANQGSEA. From its first to its last residue, the CDR3 has 11 amino acids. The CDR3 region is CSVESGTGILY.

This clone was picked up one time. J is TRBJ1-2 and V is TRBV25-1; D is perhaps TRBD1 (6 bases). V shed 6 bases and J shed 6 bases, with 14 bases lying between them. This CDR3 is 13 amino acids long. Germline V gene data show CDR1 as MGHDK and CDR2 as SYGVNS. The chain's CDR3 is CASSPQGFDGYTF. CDR3 in DNA: TGTGCCAGCAGCCCCCAGGGGTTCGATGGCTACACCTTC.

The genes are TRBV28 and TRBJ1-5, with TRBD1 identical over 8 bases. V lost 6 bases to trimming and J lost 4 bases; unmatched junction nucleotides: 5. Germline V gene sequence: CDR1 MDHEN, CDR2 SYDVKM. The CDR3 extends over 14 amino acids. The CDR3 nucleotides are TGTGCCAGCAGCCCCGACAGGGGTAATCAGCCCCAGCATTTT. Encoded protein: CASSPDRGNQPQHF.

The V call is TRBV20-1, the J call TRBJ2-7; a weak D match, TRBD2 (5 bases). This CDR3 region has 11 residues. V was cut by 6 bases and J by 4 bases, with 10 bases left in between. CDR1 and CDR2 from the germline V gene are DFQATT and SNEGSKA (reference sequence). The CDR3 reads CSARTAYEQYF. CDR3 sequence (DNA): TGCAGTGCCAGGACTGCGTACGAGCAGTACTTC.